A selection of T cell receptor beta chains follows, all from one sample in a study of human T cells and chemical hapten exposure. TCRdb reprocessed the RACE reads with MiXCR, giving one entry per CDR3 protein. The sample records about 250,000 distinct CDR3 sequences, roughly 7.7% being singletons. The material was whole blood, obtained in connection with sensitization to the hapten diphenylcyclopropenone (DPC). The receptor source for this set is a man aged 18 to 35 with alopecia areata. Some clones in this sample may be carry-over from other donors' samples. The CDR3 runs from the conserved cysteine through the conserved F or W.

j_gene	v_gene	CDR3aa
TRBJ2-2	TRBV18	CASSPPNGLTPTGELFF
TRBJ1-1	TRBV11-2	CASSPTPAEAFF
TRBJ2-1	TRBV18	CASSLEGSYTLSYNEQFF
TRBJ2-1	TRBV12-3/TRBV12-4	CASSLGLAGSGEQFF
TRBJ2-3	TRBV15	CATSRVAGTGGSTQYF
TRBJ1-5	TRBV5-6	CASSLLAVGNSNQPQHF
TRBJ1-5	TRBV20-1	CSATTGTGQPQHF
TRBJ1-1	TRBV7-9	CASSPRGGFRGAFF
TRBJ2-2	TRBV5-1	CASSGLTNTGELFF
TRBJ1-4	TRBV4-3	CASSPPEDGTNEKLFF
TRBJ2-5	TRBV7-2	CASSLGVEETQYF
TRBJ2-3	TRBV7-2	CASSFLAEITDTQYF
TRBJ2-3	TRBV11-2	CASSFTGDPTDTQYF
TRBJ1-1	TRBV11-2	CASSSIRQGQGTEAFF
TRBJ1-2	TRBV10-3	CAITGQLANYGYTF
TRBJ1-1	TRBV18	CASSGGGQPTEAFF
TRBJ1-5	TRBV10-3	CAITTDRSQPQHF
TRBJ2-5	TRBV12-3/TRBV12-4	CASRSVSALQETQYF
TRBJ2-5	TRBV20-1	CSASPGIQETQYF
TRBJ1-2	TRBV28	CASSYIFRDRDGYTF
TRBJ1-5	TRBV11-2	CASSSQAQNQPQHF
TRBJ1-2	TRBV28	CASRNRAPRGYTF
TRBJ2-7	TRBV29-1	CSVDSNYEQYF
TRBJ2-6	TRBV7-2	CARRGGSGANVLTF
TRBJ1-5	TRBV7-2	CASSLWGGGDQPQHF
TRBJ2-5	TRBV10-3	CAISGASSSETQYF